This T cell receptor (beta chain) was retrieved from a study of tumor-infiltrating lymphocytes in localized non-small cell lung cancer. Profiling relied on immunoSEQ multiplex PCR, and the TCRdb table lists in-frame clones only, not all of them. Among some 11,000 clones listed, nearly 65% were seen once. The CDR3 runs to 16 residues. V lost 3 bases to trimming and J lost 5 bases; unmatched junction nucleotides: 13. Germline CDR1 and CDR2: SQVTM and ANQGSEA. Sample: lung tumor tissue. The chain combines TRBV29-1 with TRBJ2-3; TRBD2 agrees at 8 bases. This receptor was taken from a human donor with non-small cell lung cancer. The CDR3 sequence is CSVDPLSRGVGDTQYF. The CDR3 nucleotides are TGCAGCGTTGACCCTCTTTCGCGGGGGGTGGGAGATACGCAGTATTTT.